These T cell receptor beta chains were read from a single sample in a study of CD8+ T cells in alopecia areata. TCRdb keeps only in-frame clones here, not all; method: immunoSEQ multiplex PCR. The sample has approximately 200,000 clones, 50% to 60% seen once. The sample in question was CD4+ T cells sorted from blood, obtained at week 4, from a patient treated with tofacitinib. Receptors originate from a human donor with alopecia areata. Each CDR3 is given with its conserved first and last residue. D genes are given only for firm matches. Size is omitted from some rows. Given values are once, few, many or a class for expanded clones.

D: NA
size: NA
V: TRBV5-1
J: TRBJ2-5
DNA: TGCGCCAGCAAACCACAGGGAAATGGTCAAGAGACCCAGTACTTC
CDR3: CASKPQGNGQETQYF

D: NA
size: NA
V: TRBV28
J: TRBJ1-2
DNA: TGTGCCAGCCTGGGGGAGGGACATGGCTACACCTTC
CDR3: CASLGEGHGYTF

D: NA
size: NA
V: TRBV5-1
J: TRBJ1-2
DNA: TGCGCCAGCAGCTCGACCGCGACTTATGGCTACACCTTC
CDR3: CASSSTATYGYTF

D: NA
size: NA
V: TRBV2
J: TRBJ1-5
DNA: TGTGCCAGCAGTTGGACAGCCATTAGCAATCAGCCCCAGCATTTT
CDR3: CASSWTAISNQPQHF

D: NA
size: NA
V: TRBV29-1
J: TRBJ2-2
DNA: TGCAGCGGGGGGACTCGAAACACCGGGGAGCTGTTTTTT
CDR3: CSGGTRNTGELFF

D: NA
size: few
V: TRBV28
J: TRBJ2-5
DNA: TGTGCCAGCAGCCAATGGGGGACCCAGTACTTC
CDR3: CASSQWGTQYF

D: NA
size: NA
V: TRBV18
J: TRBJ2-7
DNA: TGTGCCAGCTCACCTAGGGACGACTCCTACGAGCAGTACTTC
CDR3: CASSPRDDSYEQYF

D: NA
size: few
V: TRBV6-5
J: TRBJ1-2
DNA: TGTGCCAGCAGTTTGACGGGAAACTATGGCTACACCTTC
CDR3: CASSLTGNYGYTF

D: TRBD2
size: NA
V: TRBV30
J: TRBJ2-7
DNA: TGTGCCTGGAGGGGGACTAGCGGGAGGTCCTACGAGCAGTACTTC
CDR3: CAWRGTSGRSYEQYF

D: NA
size: few
V: TRBV4-2
J: TRBJ1-2
DNA: TGTGCCAGCAGCCAATCTTTCTATGGCTACACCTTC
CDR3: CASSQSFYGYTF

D: NA
size: NA
V: TRBV4-1
J: TRBJ2-7
DNA: TGCGCCAGCAGTCCGGACAGCCTCTACGAGCAGTACTTC
CDR3: CASSPDSLYEQYF

D: NA
size: NA
V: TRBV7-2
J: TRBJ2-5
DNA: TGTGCCAGCAGCCCATCGTCCGGCAAAGAGACCCAGTACTTC
CDR3: CASSPSSGKETQYF

D: NA
size: NA
V: TRBV20-1
J: TRBJ2-4
DNA: TGCAGTGCAAGGGGTAACATTCAGTACTTC
CDR3: CSARGNIQYF

D: NA
size: NA
V: TRBV7-9
J: TRBJ2-5
DNA: TGTGCCAGCAGCGATCTCGCGGAGACCCAGTACTTC
CDR3: CASSDLAETQYF

D: TRBD2
size: NA
V: TRBV19
J: TRBJ2-2
DNA: TGTGCCAGTAGCGGGACTAGCGGGGCCGGGGAGCTGTTTTTT
CDR3: CASSGTSGAGELFF

D: NA
size: NA
V: TRBV18
J: TRBJ2-7
DNA: TGTGCCAGCCGCGTGGGGGACGAGCAGTACTTC
CDR3: CASRVGDEQYF

D: NA
size: NA
V: TRBV29-1
J: TRBJ2-2
DNA: TGCAGCGTTGCCGGGAGACAGATGGCGGAGCTGTTTTTT
CDR3: CSVAGRQMAELFF

D: NA
size: few
V: TRBV27
J: TRBJ2-4
DNA: TGTGCCAGCAGTGCCGCTGGCCACCTGGCCAAAAACATTCAGTACTTC
CDR3: CASSAAGHLAKNIQYF

D: TRBD1
size: NA
V: TRBV29-1
J: TRBJ1-1
DNA: TGCAGCGTTGTCCAGGGGGTGAACACTGAAGCTTTCTTT
CDR3: CSVVQGVNTEAFF

D: NA
size: few
V: TRBV29-1
J: TRBJ2-1
DNA: TGCAGCGTGGGACACAGCGGAAGCCTGACTTACAATGAGCAGTTCTTC
CDR3: CSVGHSGSLTYNEQFF

D: TRBD2
size: NA
V: TRBV6-5
J: TRBJ2-1
DNA: TGTGCCAGCAGTTATTCACCTAGCGGGAGGAATGAGCAGTTCTTC
CDR3: CASSYSPSGRNEQFF

D: NA
size: NA
V: TRBV28
J: TRBJ2-3
DNA: TGTGCCAGCAGTCGCCCTGGCGCTAGCACAGATACGCAGTATTTT
CDR3: CASSRPGASTDTQYF

D: TRBD1
size: NA
V: TRBV5-1
J: TRBJ1-1
DNA: TGCGCCAGCAGCTTGATGGGGACAGCAAACACTGAAGCTTTCTTT
CDR3: CASSLMGTANTEAFF

D: TRBD2
size: NA
V: TRBV4-1
J: TRBJ2-5
DNA: TGCGCCAGCAGCCTCGGACTAGCGGGACACGAGACCCAGTACTTC
CDR3: CASSLGLAGHETQYF

D: NA
size: NA
V: TRBV27
J: TRBJ2-7
DNA: TGTGCCAGCAGGGGCTGGACTGGCTACGAGCAGTACTTC
CDR3: CASRGWTGYEQYF

D: TRBD2
size: few
V: TRBV4-1
J: TRBJ2-1
DNA: TGCGCCAGCAGCCACTACCCTGGACTAGCGGGAGCCGGGAGCTCCTACAATGAGCAGTTCTTC
CDR3: CASSHYPGLAGAGSSYNEQFF

D: TRBD2
size: NA
V: TRBV7-2
J: TRBJ2-3
DNA: TGTGCCAGCAGCTTAGCGGCGGCTAGCGGGAGTAGGGATACGCAGTATTTT
CDR3: CASSLAAASGSRDTQYF

D: TRBD2
size: NA
V: TRBV9
J: TRBJ2-2
DNA: TGTGCCAGCAGCGTAACTAGCGGGAGGGCCGGCGGGGAGCTGTTTTTT
CDR3: CASSVTSGRAGGELFF

D: NA
size: NA
V: TRBV30
J: TRBJ1-2
DNA: TGTGCCAGTGGACGGAGGAACTATGGCTACACCTTC
CDR3: CASGRRNYGYTF

D: NA
size: NA
V: TRBV30
J: TRBJ1-2
DNA: TGTGCCTGGAGCGGGGGAGCCAGAAGAGGTTATGGCTACACCTTC
CDR3: CAWSGGARRGYGYTF

D: NA
size: NA
V: TRBV7-2
J: TRBJ2-2
DNA: TGTGCCAGCAGCCGGGACTTGGGAAACACCGGGGAGCTGTTTTTT
CDR3: CASSRDLGNTGELFF

D: NA
size: few
V: TRBV25-1
J: TRBJ1-1
DNA: TGTGCCAGCAGAGATGGACCCGGCGGGGCTTTCTTT
CDR3: CASRDGPGGAFF

D: NA
size: NA
V: TRBV15
J: TRBJ1-5
DNA: TGTGCCACCAGCAGAGATCCCCCGGCGGGTAGCAATCAGCCCCAGCATTTT
CDR3: CATSRDPPAGSNQPQHF

D: NA
size: NA
V: TRBV7-3
J: TRBJ2-1
DNA: TGTGCCAGCAGCTTAACTAGCAACCCCTACAATGAGCAGTTCTTC
CDR3: CASSLTSNPYNEQFF

D: NA
size: NA
V: TRBV5-6
J: TRBJ2-7
DNA: TGTGCCAGCAGCCGACTAGGCTCCTACGAGCAGTACTTC
CDR3: CASSRLGSYEQYF

D: NA
size: NA
V: TRBV4-1
J: TRBJ2-1
DNA: TGCGCCAGCAGCCAAGATTCTATGGCCGATGAGCAGTTCTTC
CDR3: CASSQDSMADEQFF

D: NA
size: NA
V: TRBV7-2
J: TRBJ2-1
DNA: TGTGCCAGCAGCTTAGATCTTTCTAGGGCAGCCAATGAGCAGTTCTTC
CDR3: CASSLDLSRAANEQFF

D: NA
size: few
V: TRBV29-1
J: TRBJ1-2
DNA: TGCAGCGTTGGTGGGGGGAACTATGGCTACACCTTC
CDR3: CSVGGGNYGYTF

D: TRBD2
size: NA
V: TRBV29-1
J: TRBJ2-1
DNA: TGCAGCGTTAACAAGCGGGAGGGATTCGGGGAGCAGTTCTTC
CDR3: CSVNKREGFGEQFF

D: TRBD2
size: NA
V: TRBV4-2
J: TRBJ2-7
DNA: TGTGCCAGCAGCCAAGCCGCGACTAGCGCCTCCTACGAGCAGTACTTC
CDR3: CASSQAATSASYEQYF

D: NA
size: NA
V: TRBV25-1
J: TRBJ1-2
DNA: TGTGCCAGCAGTGAAACGAGGTCCCCTGGGGGCTACACCTTC
CDR3: CASSETRSPGGYTF

D: NA
size: NA
V: TRBV27
J: TRBJ1-1
DNA: TGTGCGACCAAAGGGGGGGTTAGCACTGAAGCTTTCTTT
CDR3: CATKGGVSTEAFF

D: NA
size: NA
V: TRBV30
J: TRBJ1-2
DNA: TGTGCCTGGAGTGTACGCGCCAACTATGGCTACACCTTC
CDR3: CAWSVRANYGYTF

D: TRBD2
size: NA
V: TRBV7-9
J: TRBJ2-5
DNA: TGTGCCAGCAGCTTAGAGGGCGGGAGACAGACCCAGTACTTC
CDR3: CASSLEGGRQTQYF

D: NA
size: once
V: TRBV2
J: TRBJ2-4
DNA: TGTGCCAGTTGGGATCGAGGCAAAAACATTCAGTACTTC
CDR3: CASWDRGKNIQYF

D: NA
size: few
V: TRBV5-1
J: TRBJ2-6
DNA: TGCGCCAGCAGCGCGACTAGTTCTGGGGCCAACGTCCTGACTTTC
CDR3: CASSATSSGANVLTF

D: NA
size: NA
V: TRBV7-9
J: TRBJ2-1
DNA: TGTGCCGGTCAGTCTGGTGAGCAGTTCTTC
CDR3: CAGQSGEQFF

D: NA
size: few
V: TRBV7-6
J: TRBJ2-1
DNA: TGTGCCAGCAGCCGAGCCGGGGCAGACTACAATGAGCAGTTCTTC
CDR3: CASSRAGADYNEQFF

D: NA
size: NA
V: TRBV5-4
J: TRBJ2-2
DNA: TGTGCCAGCAGCCTCTTCATCGGGGAGCTGTTTTTT
CDR3: CASSLFIGELFF

D: NA
size: few
V: TRBV7-2
J: TRBJ2-3
DNA: TGTGCCAGCAGCTTGGGATTACGCACAGATACGCAGTATTTT
CDR3: CASSLGLRTDTQYF

D: NA
size: few
V: TRBV30
J: TRBJ2-7
DNA: TGTGCCTGGGGGGCCCCCAGGGTCGGCGAGCAGTACTTC
CDR3: CAWGAPRVGEQYF

D: NA
size: NA
V: TRBV29-1
J: TRBJ2-6
DNA: TGCAGCGTTGTAATGCTCTGGGACAAGGGATTATCTGGGGCCAACGTCCTGACTTTC
CDR3: CSVVMLWDKGLSGANVLTF

D: NA
size: NA
V: TRBV6-5
J: TRBJ1-2
DNA: TGTGCCAGCAGTCGACGGTTATATGGCTACACCTTC
CDR3: CASSRRLYGYTF

D: NA
size: NA
V: TRBV6-6
J: TRBJ1-5
DNA: TGTGCCAGCAGTTCCCGTTCGGCCCAGCATTTT
CDR3: CASSSRSAQHF

D: NA
size: few
V: TRBV2
J: TRBJ2-6
DNA: TGTGCCAGCAGTGAACGGGGAAAATCTGGGGCCAACGTCCTGACTTTC
CDR3: CASSERGKSGANVLTF

D: NA
size: NA
V: TRBV30
J: TRBJ2-2
DNA: TGTGCCTGGAGTGGGACGGCCCTAGGAGCCGGGGAGCTGTTTTTT
CDR3: CAWSGTALGAGELFF

D: NA
size: NA
V: TRBV7-2
J: TRBJ2-7
DNA: TGTGCCAGCAGCTTAGCGTTGCTCAGCTGGCAGTACTTC
CDR3: CASSLALLSWQYF

D: NA
size: NA
V: TRBV15
J: TRBJ1-2
DNA: TGTGCCACCAGCAGAGAACGGAGCTGGGGCTACACCTTC
CDR3: CATSRERSWGYTF

D: NA
size: once
V: TRBV30
J: TRBJ1-5
DNA: TGTGCCTGGAGTCCCCGGGACAAGAATCAGCCCCAGCATTTT
CDR3: CAWSPRDKNQPQHF

D: NA
size: NA
V: TRBV30
J: TRBJ1-1
DNA: TGTGCCTGGAGTGAGGACAGTAACACTGAAGCTTTCTTT
CDR3: CAWSEDSNTEAFF